This TCR beta chain was observed in a study of regulatory T cells in long-lasting Graves disease. Study in general: In persistent Graves' disease, antithyroid drugs had been taken for over 5 years and TSH receptor antibodies stayed positive.

Researchers made TCR beta libraries by using iRepertoire HTBI primers and running Arm-PCR on CDR3 regions. Source study methods: Samples collectively showed 60 to 75 TRBV and 14 TRBJ segments. TCRdb itself ran the multiplex PCR reads through MiXCR, one entry per CDR3 protein. Here the V and J calls rest on TCRdb's processing, not on the authors' analysis. The table shows 600,000 to 850,000 distinct CDR3 sequences, with 30% occurring only once. Unmatched junction bases numbered 6, after V lost 4 bases and J lost 9 bases. There are 15 residues in the CDR3. Per the germline V gene, CDR1 is KGHSH and CDR2 is LQKENI. Time point described: persistent/refractory GD, antithyroid drugs over 5 years with positive TRAb. The TCR library was made from RNA that had been extracted from PBMCs in TRIzol. This clonotype was seen more than once but under ten times. Its cognate antigen is unknown. General study findings and limits: Only a small sample size was used, which may have cut accuracy.

Sequenced here: peripheral blood mononuclear cells (PBMCs), sampled when the disease was refractory, from a patient treated with antithyroid drugs. The chain links TRBV18 to TRBJ1-6; 10 bases match TRBD1. This clonotype was obtained from a female donor with Graves disease. The CDR3 loop reads CASSQGTGAVSPLHF. The DNA of the CDR3 is TGTGCCAGCTCACAGGGGACAGGGGCGGTTTCACCCCTCCACTTT.